This T cell receptor (beta chain) appears in the sequencing data of a study of T cells in Graves' hyperthyroidism and ophthalmopathy. The study's findings and limits: The blood repertoire included most of the expanded thyroid clonotypes above 0.001. By a 13 V-J model, ophthalmopathy was set apart from stable hyperthyroidism.

Of note for this clonotype: Its matching antigen is unknown.

Amplification yielded TCR beta CDR3 regions, with RNA transcripts as the source. First-round RT-PCR of the TCR CDR3 relied on the HTBI primer set. TCRdb fed the multiplex PCR reads into MiXCR, producing one record per CDR3 protein. The data show 400,000 to 600,000 distinct CDR3 sequences, roughly 16% seen once. Exclusion of a patient resulted from uncontrolled infection, other autoimmune disease, pregnancy or lactation. Diagnosing involved the use of clinical symptoms, serum thyroxine and TRAb, thyroid ultrasound and orbital computed tomography. Sequencing was performed on blood. The sequence came from a woman aged 25 to 45 with Graves' ophthalmopathy.

The CDR3 region has the DNA TGTGCCAGCAGCTTCGTAACGGGAGGTAACGGGGAGCTGTTTTTT. This encodes CASSFVTGGNGELFF. The genes are TRBV7-2 and TRBJ2-2; 7 bases line up with TRBD2. CDR1 SGHTA and CDR2 FQGNSA come from the germline V gene. This CDR3 spans 15 amino acids. The ends lost 3 bases at V and 7 bases at J; junction bases unmatched: 8. The variable domain in full, with the rest retrieved from reference TRBV7-2 and TRBJ2-2, is GAGVSQSPSNKVTEKGKDVELRCDPISGHTALYWYRQSLGQGLEFLIYFQGNSAPDKSGLPSDRFSAERTGGSVSTLTIQRTQQEDSAVYLCASSFVTGGNGELFFGEGSRLTVL.